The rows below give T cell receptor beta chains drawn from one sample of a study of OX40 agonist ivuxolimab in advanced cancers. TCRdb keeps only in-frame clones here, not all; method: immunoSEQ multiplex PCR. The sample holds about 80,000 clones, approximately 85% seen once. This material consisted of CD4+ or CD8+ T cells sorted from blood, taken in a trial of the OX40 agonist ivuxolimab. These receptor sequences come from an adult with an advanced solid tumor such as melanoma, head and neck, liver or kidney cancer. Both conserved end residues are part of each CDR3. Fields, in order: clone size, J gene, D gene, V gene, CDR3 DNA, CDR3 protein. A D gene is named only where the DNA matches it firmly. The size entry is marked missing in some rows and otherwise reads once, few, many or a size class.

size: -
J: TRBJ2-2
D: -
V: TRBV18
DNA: TGTGCCAGCTCACCACCGGCAGGGAACACCGGGGAGCTGTTTTTT
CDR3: CASSPPAGNTGELFF

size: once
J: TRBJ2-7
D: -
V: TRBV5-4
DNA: TGTGCCAGCAGCTTGGGACAAATCTACGAGCAGTACTTC
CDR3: CASSLGQIYEQYF

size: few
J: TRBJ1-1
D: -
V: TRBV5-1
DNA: TGCGCCAGCAGCTCACAGGGGAACACTGAAGCTTTCTTT
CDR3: CASSSQGNTEAFF

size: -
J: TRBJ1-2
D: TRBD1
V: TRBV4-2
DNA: TGTGCCAGCAGCCAAGATTTTGACAGGGCGGGTGGCTACACCTTC
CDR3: CASSQDFDRAGGYTF

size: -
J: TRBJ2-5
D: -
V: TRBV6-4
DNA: TGTGCCAGCAGTGCGGACTTGCAAGAGACCCAGTACTTC
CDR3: CASSADLQETQYF

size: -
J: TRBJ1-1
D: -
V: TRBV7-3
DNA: TGTGCCAGCAGCCCCCAAAGGACGACTGAAGCTTTCTTT
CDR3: CASSPQRTTEAFF

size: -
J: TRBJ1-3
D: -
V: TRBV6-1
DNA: TGTGCCAGCAGTGAGGGGATCAGGTACACCATATATTTT
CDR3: CASSEGIRYTIYF

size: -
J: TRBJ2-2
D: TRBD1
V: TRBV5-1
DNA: TGCGCCAGCAGCTTGACCACTCGGACAGGGGAGTCCGGGGAGCTGTTTTTT
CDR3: CASSLTTRTGESGELFF

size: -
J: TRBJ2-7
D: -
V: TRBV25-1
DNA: TGTGCCAGCAGGGGCGGAAGGTACGAGCAGTACTTC
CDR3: CASRGGRYEQYF

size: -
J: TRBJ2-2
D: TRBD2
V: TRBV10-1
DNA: TGCGCCAGCAGTGAGGGACTAGCGGGAGGAGGCACCGGGGAGCTGTTTTTT
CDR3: CASSEGLAGGGTGELFF

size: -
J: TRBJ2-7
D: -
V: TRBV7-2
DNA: TGTGCCAGCACCTTAAGACGGGACGGCGAGCAGTACTTC
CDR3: CASTLRRDGEQYF

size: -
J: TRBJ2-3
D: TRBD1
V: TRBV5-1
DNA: TGCGCCAGCAAATCCGGACAGGGGGGATATAAGGTCACGCAGTATTTT
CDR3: CASKSGQGGYKVTQYF

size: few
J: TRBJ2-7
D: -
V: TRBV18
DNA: TGTGCCAGCTCACAGGGTAGCAGCGCCTACGAGCAGTACTTC
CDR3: CASSQGSSAYEQYF

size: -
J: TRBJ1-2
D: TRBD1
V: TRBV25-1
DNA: TGTGCCAGCAGTGGCTCCGGGACAGGGCACGGCTACACCTTC
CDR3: CASSGSGTGHGYTF

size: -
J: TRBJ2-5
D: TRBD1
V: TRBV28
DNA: TGTGCCAGCAGATTTCTCCGGGACAGAGAAGAGACCCAGTACTTC
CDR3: CASRFLRDREETQYF

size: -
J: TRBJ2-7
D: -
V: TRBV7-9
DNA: TGTGCCAGCAGCCCATCTCCGGGCCCTACTCGGGAGCAGTACTTC
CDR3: CASSPSPGPTREQYF

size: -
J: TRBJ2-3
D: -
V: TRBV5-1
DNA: TGCGCCAGCAGCTTTTTGGGCACAGATACGCAGTATTTT
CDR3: CASSFLGTDTQYF

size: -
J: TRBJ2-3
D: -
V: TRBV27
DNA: TGTGCCAGCCTCTCGTTAGGGTCGATGGGCACAGATACGCAGTATTTT
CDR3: CASLSLGSMGTDTQYF

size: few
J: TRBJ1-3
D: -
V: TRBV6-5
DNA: TGTGCCAGCAGTTCCGATTGGGCTGGAAACACCATATATTTT
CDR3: CASSSDWAGNTIYF